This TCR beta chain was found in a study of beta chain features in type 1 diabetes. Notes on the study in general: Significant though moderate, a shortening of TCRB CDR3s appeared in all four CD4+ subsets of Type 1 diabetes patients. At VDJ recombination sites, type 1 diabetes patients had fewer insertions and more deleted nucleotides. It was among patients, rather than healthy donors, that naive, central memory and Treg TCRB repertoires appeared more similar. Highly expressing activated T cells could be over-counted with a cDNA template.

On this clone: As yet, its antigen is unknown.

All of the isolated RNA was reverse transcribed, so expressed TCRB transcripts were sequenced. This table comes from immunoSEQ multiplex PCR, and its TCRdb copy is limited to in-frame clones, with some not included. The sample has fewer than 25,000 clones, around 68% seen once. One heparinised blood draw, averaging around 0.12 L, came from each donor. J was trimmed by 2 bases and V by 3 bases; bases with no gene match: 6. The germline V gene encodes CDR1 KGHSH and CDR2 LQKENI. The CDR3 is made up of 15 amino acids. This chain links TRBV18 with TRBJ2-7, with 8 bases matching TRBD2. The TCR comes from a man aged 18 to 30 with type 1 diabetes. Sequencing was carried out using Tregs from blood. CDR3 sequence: CASSPLSGGAYEQYF. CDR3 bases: TGTGCCAGCTCACCCTTATCCGGGGGGGCCTACGAGCAGTACTTC.